These 31 T cell receptor beta chains were all obtained from the same sample, sequenced in a study of post-analysis software for immune sequencing data. Carried by the TCR beta cDNA libraries were unique molecular identifiers. One entry per CDR3 protein, called by TCRdb with MiXCR from the PCR reads. The sample consists of hundreds of thousands of distinct CDR3 sequences, roughly two fifths of them appearing once. No cognate antigen is known for these TCRs. Findings and limits, study-wide: About five TRBV segments were more frequent in patients than controls; TRBV5-6, TRBV5-1 and TRBV20-1 belonged to this group.

Sequencing was done on a sample of blood. These receptors came from a girl aged 10 to 17 with multiple sclerosis.

The chain couples TRBV10-3 to TRBJ2-1; a possible D gene is TRBD2 (6 bases). The J call may be wrong; the DNA end is better matched by TRBJ2-7. The CDR3 has 17 residues. Germline V gene sequence: CDR1 ENHRY, CDR2 SYGVKD. CDR3 protein: CAISDPGTVSSYNEQYF. The CDR3 DNA reads TGTGCCATCAGTGACCCCGGGACTGTAAGCTCCTACAATGAGCAGTACTTC.

This clonotype was observed a handful of times. The rearrangement joins TRBV12-3 or TRBV12-4 to TRBJ2-7; D gene uncertain. Trimming took off 5 bases at V and 7 bases at J, with 15 bases between the two ends. The CDR3 totals 13 residues. CDR3 sequence: CASSPRARGEQYF. DNA for the CDR3: TGTGCCAGCAGTCCCCGGGCCCGTGGGGAGCAGTACTTC.

The table lists this clonotype with a few counts. The rearrangement uses TRBV20-1 and TRBJ2-7; D is undetermined. V was pared by 0 bases and J by 4 bases, with 16 bases between. This CDR3 spans 15 amino acids. Germline CDR1 and CDR2: DFQATT and SNEGSKA (reference sequence). The CDR3 loop is CSARDWAGDGYEQYF. CDR3 coding DNA: TGCAGTGCTAGAGATTGGGCCGGAGATGGTTACGAGCAGTACTTC.

This clonotype was detected only a few times. The rearrangement joins TRBV6-6 to TRBJ1-4, with D possibly being TRBD1 (5 bases). The length of the CDR3 is 14 residues. Trimming removed 7 bases at V and 6 bases at J, with 15 bases between. Per the germline V gene, CDR1 is MNHNY and CDR2 is SVGAGI (reference sequence). In DNA, the CDR3 is TGTGCCAGCACCGCTGGGGGTCGGGATGAAAAACTGTTTTTT. Residues: CASTAGGRDEKLFF.

In DNA, the CDR3 is TGTGCCAGCAGCTTACCCGGCGGCTTTTATGGCTACACCTTC. Translation gives CASSLPGGFYGYTF. V usage is TRBV7-9 and J usage is TRBJ1-2; D is uncertain. CDR3 length: 14 residues. CDR1 is SEHNR, CDR2 FQNEAQ, per germline (reference sequence). The ends were cut back, 2 bases at V and 5 bases at J, with 12 bases in the middle.

This chain uses TRBV20-1 with TRBJ2-7; 10 nucleotides align to TRBD2. V lost 0 bases and J lost 0; bases outside the gene matches: 2. The CDR3 has 15 residues. The germline CDR1 and CDR2 sequences are DFQATT and SNEGSKA (reference sequence). The CDR3, as DNA: TGCAGTGCTAGAGAGACTAGCGGGCACTCCTACGAGCAGTACTTC. It codes for CSARETSGHSYEQYF.

This clonotype was observed a few times. The rearrangement links TRBV6-5 to TRBJ2-1; 8 positions agree with TRBD1. The V gene's germline CDR1 is MNHEY and CDR2 SVGAGI. V gave up 0 bases and J gave up 10 bases; unmatched junction bases: 11. CDR3 length: 16 residues. In nucleotides, the CDR3 is TGTGCCAGCAGTTACTCGATGGACAGGGCTACAATAGAGCAGTTCTTC. It specifies CASSYSMDRATIEQFF.

The chain carries TRBV12-3 or TRBV12-4 and TRBJ2-3; D possibly uses TRBD1 or TRBD2 (6 bases each). The V and J ends lost 8 bases and 2 bases respectively, with 11 bases between them. This CDR3 comprises 13 residues. The CDR3 region has the DNA TGTGCCAGCGGGCGGGGACACACAGATACGCAGTATTTT. This codes for CASGRGHTDTQYF.

The chain recombines TRBV5-1 with TRBJ2-1, with 9 bases that match TRBD2. Trimming at V came to 3 bases and at J to 12 bases, leaving 16 bases not matched to a gene. Looked up from germline, CDR1 is SGHRS and CDR2 is YFSETQ. This CDR3 is built from 16 residues. The CDR3 reads CASSSLAGTASYGQFF. DNA for the CDR3: TGCGCCAGCAGCTCCCTAGCGGGGACCGCCTCCTACGGGCAGTTCTTC. Complete variable domain (other parts from reference TRBV5-1 and TRBJ2-1): KAGVTQTPRYLIKTRGQQVTLSCSPISGHRSVSWYQQTPGQGLQFLFEYFSETQRNKGNFPGRFSGRQFSNSRSEMNVSTLELGDSALYLCASSSLAGTASYGQFFGPGTRLTVL.

This clonotype was counted a few times. The V gene is TRBV30, the J gene TRBJ2-7, with D hard to call. With the DNA end fitting TRBJ2-5 better, the J assignment may be wrong. CDR3 size: 13 residues. Germline lookup yields CDR1 GTSNPN and CDR2 SVGIG (reference sequence). This CDR3 reads CAWSVSVPGTQYF. The CDR3 bases are TGTGCCTGGAGTGTATCGGTCCCGGGGACCCAGTACTTC.

This clonotype was detected a few times. V usage is TRBV5-6 and J usage is TRBJ1-2; 11 bases line up with TRBD1. Germline V lookup: CDR1 SGHDT, CDR2 YYEEEE. The CDR3 consists of 16 residues. V was pared by 4 bases and J by 5 bases, with 10 bases of the junction left unmatched. The CDR3 DNA is TGTGCCAGCAGCCCCCGGGACAGGGGGGTAGGGTATGGCTACACCTTC. Its translation: CASSPRDRGVGYGYTF.

This clonotype was seen only a few times. V is TRBV7-9 and J is TRBJ2-3, with TRBD1 identical over 7 bases. The V segment lost 10 bases and the J segment 2 bases; nucleotides outside the gene matches: 9. From germline, CDR1 is SEHNR and CDR2 FQNEAQ (reference sequence). CDR3 length: 14 residues. CDR3 in amino acids: CATLGGAFTDTQYF. CDR3 sequence (DNA): TGTGCCACCCTAGGGGGCGCGTTCACAGATACGCAGTATTTT.

The V gene is TRBV20-1, the J gene TRBJ2-4; no firm D call. CDR1 is DFQATT and CDR2 is SNEGSKA in the germline V gene (reference sequence). V lost 4 bases and J lost 0, with 13 bases in between. This CDR3 region has 15 residues. The CDR3 bases are TGCAGTGCTAACTCACCAACACTAGCCAAAAACATTCAGTACTTC. It specifies CSANSPTLAKNIQYF.

The rearrangement uses TRBV5-1 and TRBJ2-5, with 11 positions matching TRBD1. Germline-derived CDR1 and CDR2 are SGHRS and YFSETQ. J gave up 5 bases and V 0 bases, and 6 bases lay outside the gene matches. This CDR3 is 16 amino acids long. The CDR3 spells CASSLAGTGGFETQYF. The CDR3 nucleotides read TGCGCCAGCAGCTTGGCCGGGACAGGGGGTTTCGAGACCCAGTACTTC.

The CDR3 DNA sequence: TGTGCCAGCAGCGTAGGGGGGGGGGCCTACAATGAGCAGTTCTTC. Encoded protein: CASSVGGGAYNEQFF. The rearrangement links TRBV9 to TRBJ2-1; 7 bases are shared with TRBD2. Germline CDR1 SGDLS, CDR2 YYNGEE. After removal of 0 bases from V and 2 bases from J, the junction contained 2 bases not matched to a gene. The CDR3 has 15 amino acids.

This sequence joins TRBV12-3 or TRBV12-4 and TRBJ2-3; TRBD1 or TRBD2 may be the D gene (5 bases each). V lost 2 bases and J 7 bases, leaving 7 bases between the germline ends. The CDR3 covers 12 residues. The CDR3 nucleotides read TGTGCCAGCAGTTTAAGGGGACATACGCAGTATTTT. Its translation: CASSLRGHTQYF.

This clonotype showed up just a few times. V is TRBV2 and J is TRBJ2-6, with a possible D match to TRBD1 (7 bases). Trimming left V 4 bases short and J 11 bases short, with 18 bases between. The CDR3 loop spans 15 amino acids. Germline-derived CDR1 and CDR2 are SNHLY and FYNNEI. The DNA of the CDR3 is TGTGCCAGCAGTGCCTCCAGGGGGGCCGCGGACGTCCTGACTTTC. Translated, it gives CASSASRGAADVLTF.

This clonotype was seen many times. V usage is TRBV9 and J usage is TRBJ2-7; 9 nucleotides line up with TRBD1. J was trimmed by 2 bases and V by 4 bases; bases with no gene match: 4. Germline CDR1 and CDR2: SGDLS and YYNGEE. There are 14 residues in the CDR3. CDR3 in amino acids: CASSIGQGPYEQYF. The CDR3 DNA reads as TGTGCCAGCAGCATAGGACAGGGGCCCTACGAGCAGTACTTC.

The CDR3 sequence is CASSLTQGEGKLFF. CDR3 sequence (DNA): TGTGCCAGCAGCTTGACACAGGGGGAGGGAAAACTGTTTTTT. V gene TRBV7-2 combines with J gene TRBJ1-4; TRBD1 matches 8 bases. Germline V gives CDR1 SGHTA, CDR2 FQGNSA. This CDR3 has 14 amino acids. V was pared by 3 bases and J by 10 bases, with 7 bases of the junction left unmatched.

In this sample, this clonotype turned up a few times. The rearrangement joins TRBV20-1 to TRBJ2-1, with unresolved D. Looked up from germline, CDR1 is DFQATT and CDR2 is SNEGSKA (reference sequence). This CDR3 is 15 amino acids long. The V end lost 1 base, the J end lost 5 bases, and 15 bases lay between the germline ends. CDR3 DNA sequence: TGCAGTGCTAGAGCGTTTGGCAGGCGCGACAATGAGCAGTTCTTC. Protein product: CSARAFGRRDNEQFF.

The chain combines TRBV7-9 with TRBJ1-1, with unresolved D. V was shortened by 5 bases and J by 6 bases, with 4 bases between the two germline ends. The CDR3 runs 10 residues. Germline lookup yields CDR1 SEHNR and CDR2 FQNEAQ (reference sequence). CDR3 sequence (DNA): TGTGCCAGCAGCAGGGCTGAAGCTTTCTTT. It translates to CASSRAEAFF.

A single count supports this clonotype. This sequence joins TRBV29-1 and TRBJ2-1, with 12 bases aligning to TRBD1. Per germline, CDR1 SQVTM and CDR2 ANQGSEA. This CDR3 is built from 15 residues. With 4 bases clipped from V and 7 bases from J, the junction kept 8 bases outside the gene matches. Here the CDR3 reads CSVVPRDRGPNEQFF. CDR3 DNA: TGCAGCGTTGTCCCCCGGGACAGGGGGCCGAATGAGCAGTTCTTC.

V is TRBV20-1 and J is TRBJ1-2; D is perhaps TRBD1 (5 bases). This CDR3 spans 15 amino acids. Trimming cost V 5 bases and J 4 bases, with 20 bases left between them. Looked up from germline, CDR1 is DFQATT and CDR2 is SNEGSKA (reference sequence). CDR3 sequence reads: CSAYGEIQGLYGYTF. In DNA, the CDR3 is TGCAGTGCTTACGGAGAGATCCAGGGTCTCTATGGCTACACCTTC.

The V call is TRBV4-1, the J call TRBJ2-5, with 10 bases lining up with TRBD1. Germline V lookup: CDR1 MGHRA, CDR2 YSYEKL. The trim removed 5 bases at V and 4 bases at J, leaving 10 bases unmatched. CDR3 length equals 16 residues. CDR3 sequence: CASSSRTGGVLETQYF. The CDR3 DNA is TGCGCCAGCAGCTCACGGACAGGGGGGGTCTTAGAGACCCAGTACTTC.

This clonotype was picked up one time. This chain connects TRBV20-1 to TRBJ2-1; D is ambiguous. The germline V gene encodes CDR1 DFQATT and CDR2 SNEGSKA (reference sequence). The V gene lost 6 bases and the J gene lost 5 bases, with 14 bases spanning the gap. The CDR3 contains 13 residues. The DNA for the CDR3 is TGCAGTGCCGAGGAGAAGCTTAACAATGAGCAGTTCTTC. It codes for CSAEEKLNNEQFF.

V gene TRBV6-1 combines with J gene TRBJ1-2; D gene uncertain. The CDR3 is made up of 13 amino acids. Trimming cost V 1 base and J 7 bases, with 10 bases left between them. Germline V gene lookup returns CDR1 MNHNS and CDR2 SASEGT. In DNA form, the CDR3 reads TGTGCCAGCAGTGAAGAAGGTTGGGGTGGCTACACCTTC. Translated, it gives CASSEEGWGGYTF.

This clonotype was recorded a few times. The rearrangement uses TRBV21-1 and TRBJ2-4; the table assigns TRBD2, which was not confirmed against the DNA. Matching the DNA end better, TRBJ2-7 makes the J call doubtful. TRBV21-1 is a pseudogene locus. The CDR3 is 15 amino acids. CDR3 in DNA: TGTGCCAGCAGCAAAGAAACGGAGAGGAAGGCCGAGCAGTACTTC. Amino acids: CASSKETERKAEQYF.

The gene calls are TRBV7-9 and TRBJ2-3; tentative D call: TRBD2 (5 bases). Trimming left V 5 bases short and J 3 bases short, with 15 bases between. This CDR3 is built from 15 residues. Germline V gene sequence: CDR1 SEHNR, CDR2 FQNEAQ (reference sequence). The CDR3 coding sequence is TGTGCCAGCAGCGGCCTCGAGGGAGTAACAGATACGCAGTATTTT. Its translation: CASSGLEGVTDTQYF.

This clonotype has more than one count but fewer than ten. A read error may produce the germline difference seen at one junction end. The chain couples TRBV4-2 to TRBJ2-4; weak D call: TRBD1 (6 bases). The germline CDR1 and CDR2 sequences are LGHNA and YNFKEQ. The CDR3 runs to 15 residues. CDR3 sequence reads: CASSKEAGVKNIQYF. CDR3 coding DNA: TGTGCCAGCAGCAAAGAGGCAGGGGTCAAAAACATTCAGTACTTC.

This clonotype was counted a few times. The chain joins TRBV3-1 to TRBJ2-7; D is possibly TRBD1 or TRBD2 (5 bases each). V dropped 1 base and J dropped 0 bases, with 10 bases sitting between them. The CDR3 contains 15 residues. CDR1 LGHDT and CDR2 YNNKEL come from the germline V gene (reference sequence). CDR3 in DNA: TGTGCCAGCAGCCAAGGGGACGTGAGCTCCTACGAGCAGTACTTC. The encoded protein is CASSQGDVSSYEQYF.

The J gene is TRBJ2-7, the V gene TRBV28; D is possibly TRBD1 (7 bases). Trimming stripped 7 bases from V and 4 bases from J, with 29 bases between. The V gene's germline CDR1 is MDHEN and CDR2 SYDVKM. The CDR3 has 18 amino acids. The CDR3 region has the DNA TGTGCCAGCAACCCCCTTGTTCCCCGACAGGGAGGAGGTTACGAGCAGTACTTC. Its translation: CASNPLVPRQGGGYEQYF.